These 7 T cell receptor beta chains were all obtained from the same sample, sequenced in a study of cytomegalovirus exposure and HLA in healthy donors. Amplification used 60 Vbeta primers and 13 Jbeta primers. The method was immunoSEQ multiplex PCR; TCRdb's version includes in-frame clones alone and lacks a portion of them. The sample consists of over 150,000 clones, 70% to 85% of them appearing once. The sequenced material came from PBMCs. The origin of the receptors is a woman aged 25 to 39 in good health and CMV-seropositive.

The chain has TRBV4-1 and TRBJ1-2; D not resolved. CDR3 length: 16 residues. Germline CDR1 and CDR2: MGHRA and YSYEKL. V lost 0 bases and J 0 bases, leaving 11 bases between the germline ends. The CDR3 DNA sequence: TGCGCCAGCAGCCAAGATTACGGGAAAGCTAACTATGGCTACACCTTC. Amino acids: CASSQDYGKANYGYTF.

This chain uses TRBV27 with TRBJ1-2, with TRBD1 identical over 8 bases. The CDR3 has 15 amino acids. V gave up 2 bases and J gave up 5 bases; unmatched junction bases: 7. Germline lookup yields CDR1 MNHEY and CDR2 SMNVEV (reference sequence). DNA of the CDR3: TGTGCCAGCAGTTTAGGCCAGGGGGCGGCTTATGGCTACACCTTC. Encoded protein: CASSLGQGAAYGYTF.

This chain connects TRBV30 to TRBJ1-1, with a tentative D call TRBD1 (5 bases). The CDR3 is 15 amino acids. The germline CDR1 and CDR2 sequences are GTSNPN and SVGIG (reference sequence). Trimming stripped 0 bases from V and 2 bases from J, with 13 bases between. The CDR3 DNA reads as TGTGCCTGGAGTGTACCGGGGGGACCTAACACTGAAGCTTTCTTT. Translated: CAWSVPGGPNTEAFF.

CDR3 DNA sequence: TGTGCCAGCAGCGTAGCTACGGGGACTAGCGGGAGTCATGATAATGAGCAGTTCTTC. Protein sequence: CASSVATGTSGSHDNEQFF. This chain joins TRBV9 and TRBJ2-1, with TRBD2 matching over 14 bases. V was pared by 0 bases and J by 7 bases, with 12 bases of the junction left unmatched. Germline loops: CDR1 SGDLS, CDR2 YYNGEE. CDR3 size: 19 residues.

V usage is TRBV11-2 and J usage is TRBJ1-2, with 10 nucleotides matching TRBD1. The ends lost 4 bases at V and 4 bases at J; junction bases unmatched: 6. Germline CDR1 reads SGHAT; CDR2 reads FQNNGV. The CDR3 covers 15 residues. CDR3 region: CASSWDRGAGYGYTF. As DNA, the CDR3 is TGTGCCAGCAGCTGGGACAGGGGCGCGGGCTATGGCTACACCTTC. The whole variable domain, filled in from reference TRBV11-2 and TRBJ1-2, reads EAGVAQSPRYKIIEKRQSVAFWCNPISGHATLYWYQQILGQGPKLLIQFQNNGVVDDSQLPKDRFSAERLKGVDSTLKIQPAKLEDSAVYLCASSWDRGAGYGYTFGSGTRLTVV.

This clone showed up just once. The CDR3 coding sequence is TGTGCCAGCAGTGTAACTAGCGGGAGTGGTGGAGATACGCAGTATTTT. Residues: CASSVTSGSGGDTQYF. The V call is TRBV27, the J call TRBJ2-3; 11 bases line up with TRBD2. J was trimmed by 5 bases and V by 5 bases; bases with no gene match: 9. The V gene's germline CDR1 is MNHEY and CDR2 SMNVEV (reference sequence). CDR3 size: 16 residues.

J is TRBJ2-3 and V is TRBV11-3; D possibly corresponds to TRBD2 (5 bases). The CDR3 spans 12 residues. V gave up 5 bases and J gave up 8 bases, with 11 bases separating them. CDR1 and CDR2 (germline): SGHNT, YENEEA. CDR3 in amino acids: CASSDEEGTQYF. Written as DNA, the CDR3 is TGTGCCAGCAGCGACGAAGAGGGTACGCAGTATTTT.